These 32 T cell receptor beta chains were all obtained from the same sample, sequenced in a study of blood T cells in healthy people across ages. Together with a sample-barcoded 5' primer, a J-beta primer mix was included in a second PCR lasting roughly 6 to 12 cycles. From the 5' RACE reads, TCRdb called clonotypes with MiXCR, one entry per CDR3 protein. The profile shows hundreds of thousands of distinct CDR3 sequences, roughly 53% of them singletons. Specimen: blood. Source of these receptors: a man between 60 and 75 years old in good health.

The CDR3 loop reads CASSLPSLWVYF. The CDR3 DNA sequence: TGTGCCAGCAGTTTGCCTTCCTTGTGGGTGTACTTC. This sequence joins TRBV6-2 or TRBV6-3 and TRBJ2-5; D not certain. Looked up from germline, CDR1 is MNHEY and CDR2 is SVGEGT. The CDR3 is 12 amino acids. V lost 4 bases and J lost 13, with 16 bases in between.

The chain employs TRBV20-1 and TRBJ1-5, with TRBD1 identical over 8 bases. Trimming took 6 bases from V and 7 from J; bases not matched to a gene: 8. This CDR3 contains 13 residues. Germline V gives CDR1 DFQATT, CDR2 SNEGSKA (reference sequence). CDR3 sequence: CSAGTGRWQPQHF. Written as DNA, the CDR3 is TGCAGTGCCGGGACAGGCCGGTGGCAGCCCCAGCATTTT.

CDR3 in DNA: TGTGCCAGCAGCCTGGGTCGAGAAGCTTTCTTT. Protein product: CASSLGREAFF. The chain is built from TRBV12-3 or TRBV12-4 and TRBJ1-1; no reliable D call. The CDR3 contains 11 residues. V gave up 6 bases and J gave up 8 bases, with 10 bases separating them.

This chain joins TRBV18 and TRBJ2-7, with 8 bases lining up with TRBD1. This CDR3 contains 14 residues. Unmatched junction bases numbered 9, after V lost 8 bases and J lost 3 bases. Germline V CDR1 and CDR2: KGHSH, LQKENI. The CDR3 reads CASNAGTGRYEQYF. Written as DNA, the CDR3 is TGTGCCAGCAATGCCGGGACAGGACGCTACGAGCAGTACTTC.

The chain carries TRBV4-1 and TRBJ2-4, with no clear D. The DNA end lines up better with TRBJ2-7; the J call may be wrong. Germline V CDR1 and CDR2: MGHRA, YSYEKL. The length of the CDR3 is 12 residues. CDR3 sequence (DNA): TGCGCCAGCTCACGAGAATTCAACGAGCAGTACTTC. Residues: CASSREFNEQYF.

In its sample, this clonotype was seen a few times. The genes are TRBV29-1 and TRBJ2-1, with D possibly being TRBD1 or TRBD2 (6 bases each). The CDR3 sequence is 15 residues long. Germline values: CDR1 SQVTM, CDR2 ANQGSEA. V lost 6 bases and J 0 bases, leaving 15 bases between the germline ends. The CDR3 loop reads CSVVGGRGSYNEQFF. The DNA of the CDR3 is TGCAGCGTCGTAGGGGGGCGGGGCTCCTACAATGAGCAGTTCTTC.

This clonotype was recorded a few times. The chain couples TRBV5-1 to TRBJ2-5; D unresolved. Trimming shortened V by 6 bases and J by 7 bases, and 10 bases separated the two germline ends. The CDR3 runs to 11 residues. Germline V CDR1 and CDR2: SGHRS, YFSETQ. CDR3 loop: CASTLARTQYF. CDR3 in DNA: TGCGCCAGCACTCTTGCCCGGACCCAGTACTTC.

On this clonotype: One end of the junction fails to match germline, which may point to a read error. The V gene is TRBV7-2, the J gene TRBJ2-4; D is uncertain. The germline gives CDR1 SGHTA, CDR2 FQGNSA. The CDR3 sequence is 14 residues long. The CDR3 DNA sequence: TGTGCCAGCAGCACCGGCGGATCCAAGAACATTCAGTACTTC. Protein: CASSTGGSKNIQYF.

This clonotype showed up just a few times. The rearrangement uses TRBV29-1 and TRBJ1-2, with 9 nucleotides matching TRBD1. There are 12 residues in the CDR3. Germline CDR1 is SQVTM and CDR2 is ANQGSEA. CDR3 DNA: TGCGAAGCCGGACAGGGGAACTATGGCTACACCTTC. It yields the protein CEAGQGNYGYTF. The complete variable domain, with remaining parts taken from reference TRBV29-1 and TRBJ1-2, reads SAVISQKPSRDICQRGTSLTIQCQVDSQVTMMFWYRQQPGQSLTLIATANQGSEATYESGFVIDKFPISRPNLTFSTLTVSNMSPEDSSIYLCEAGQGNYGYTFGSGTRLTVV.

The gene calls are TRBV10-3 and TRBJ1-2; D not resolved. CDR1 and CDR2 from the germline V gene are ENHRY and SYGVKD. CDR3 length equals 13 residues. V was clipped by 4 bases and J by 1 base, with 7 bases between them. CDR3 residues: CAISGDNNYGYTF. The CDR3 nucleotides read TGTGCCATCAGTGGGGATAATAACTATGGCTACACCTTC.

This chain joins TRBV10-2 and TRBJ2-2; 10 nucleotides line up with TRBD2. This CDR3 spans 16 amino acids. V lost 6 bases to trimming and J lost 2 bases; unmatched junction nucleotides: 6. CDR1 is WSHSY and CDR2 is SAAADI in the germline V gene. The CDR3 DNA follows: TGCGCCAGCAGGGAGCGGGGGGGCCCAAACACCGGGGAGCTGTTTTTT. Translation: CASRERGGPNTGELFF.

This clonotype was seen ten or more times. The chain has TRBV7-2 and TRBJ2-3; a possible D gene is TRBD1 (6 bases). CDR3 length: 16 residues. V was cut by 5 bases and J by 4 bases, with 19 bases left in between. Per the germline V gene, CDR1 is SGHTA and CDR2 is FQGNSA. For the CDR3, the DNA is TGTGCCAGCAGCCCCCAGGGGAGTACAATCCCAGATACGCAGTATTTT. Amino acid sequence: CASSPQGSTIPDTQYF.

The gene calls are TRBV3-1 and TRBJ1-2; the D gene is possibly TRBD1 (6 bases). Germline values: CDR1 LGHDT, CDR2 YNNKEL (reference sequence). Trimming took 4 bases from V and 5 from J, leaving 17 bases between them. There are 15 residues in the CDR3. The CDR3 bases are TGTGCCAGCAGCCCATCGGAGGGGGAATGGTATGGCTACACCTTC. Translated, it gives CASSPSEGEWYGYTF.

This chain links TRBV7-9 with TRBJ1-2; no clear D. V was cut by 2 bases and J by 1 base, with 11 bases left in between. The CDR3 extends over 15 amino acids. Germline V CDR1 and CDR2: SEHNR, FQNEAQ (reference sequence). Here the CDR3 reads CASSLSDGINYGYTF. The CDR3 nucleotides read TGTGCCAGCAGCTTAAGTGATGGGATTAACTATGGCTACACCTTC. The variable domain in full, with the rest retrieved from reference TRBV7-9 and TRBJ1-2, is DTGVSQNPRHKITKRGQNVTFRCDPISEHNRLYWYRQTLGQGPEFLTYFQNEAQLEKSRLLSDRFSAERPKGSFSTLEIQRTEQGDSAMYLCASSLSDGINYGYTFGSGTRLTVV.

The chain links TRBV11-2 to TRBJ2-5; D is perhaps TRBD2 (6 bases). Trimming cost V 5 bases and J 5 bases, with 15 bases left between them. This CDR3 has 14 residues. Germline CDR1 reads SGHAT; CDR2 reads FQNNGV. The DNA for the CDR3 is TGTGCCAGCAGCCCCCTCCCACTAGCCGAGACCCAGTACTTC. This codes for CASSPLPLAETQYF. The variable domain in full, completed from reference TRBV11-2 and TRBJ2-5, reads EAGVAQSPRYKIIEKRQSVAFWCNPISGHATLYWYQQILGQGPKLLIQFQNNGVVDDSQLPKDRFSAERLKGVDSTLKIQPAKLEDSAVYLCASSPLPLAETQYFGPGTRLLVL.

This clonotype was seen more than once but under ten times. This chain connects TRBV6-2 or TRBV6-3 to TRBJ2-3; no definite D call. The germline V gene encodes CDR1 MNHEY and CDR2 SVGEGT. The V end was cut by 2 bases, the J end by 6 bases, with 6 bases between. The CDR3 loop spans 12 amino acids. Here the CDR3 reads CASSYRSDTQYF. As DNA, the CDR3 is TGTGCCAGCAGTTACAGAAGTGATACGCAGTATTTT.

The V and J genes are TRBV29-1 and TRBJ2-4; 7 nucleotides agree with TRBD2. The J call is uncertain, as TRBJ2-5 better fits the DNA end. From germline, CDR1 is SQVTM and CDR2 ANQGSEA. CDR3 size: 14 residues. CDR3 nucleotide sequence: TGCAGCGTTGGGTGGCTAGCGGTAGGAGAGACCCAGTACTTC. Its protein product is CSVGWLAVGETQYF.

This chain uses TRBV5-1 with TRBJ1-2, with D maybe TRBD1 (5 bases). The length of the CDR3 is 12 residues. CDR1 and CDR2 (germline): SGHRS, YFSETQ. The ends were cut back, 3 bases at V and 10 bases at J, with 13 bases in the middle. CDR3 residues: CASSYDSDDYTF. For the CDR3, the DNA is TGCGCCAGCAGCTATGACAGCGATGACTACACCTTC.

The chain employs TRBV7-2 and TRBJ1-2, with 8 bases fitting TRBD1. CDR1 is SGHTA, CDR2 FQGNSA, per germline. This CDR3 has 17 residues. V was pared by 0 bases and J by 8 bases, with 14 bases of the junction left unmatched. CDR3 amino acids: CASSLAKSTGDRRGYTF. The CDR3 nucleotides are TGTGCCAGCAGCTTAGCCAAATCGACAGGGGACCGTCGCGGCTACACCTTC.

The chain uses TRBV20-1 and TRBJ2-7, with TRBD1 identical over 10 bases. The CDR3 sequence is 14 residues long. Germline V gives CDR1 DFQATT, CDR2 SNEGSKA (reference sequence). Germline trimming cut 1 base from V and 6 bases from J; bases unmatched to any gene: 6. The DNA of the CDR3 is TGCAGTGCTAGAGCCGGGACAGGGGCTTCCGAGCAGTACTTC. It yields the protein CSARAGTGASEQYF.

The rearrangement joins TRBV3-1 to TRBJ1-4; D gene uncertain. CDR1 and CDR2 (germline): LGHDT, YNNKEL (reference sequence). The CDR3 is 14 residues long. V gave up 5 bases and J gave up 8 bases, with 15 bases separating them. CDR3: CASSYDTSREKLFF. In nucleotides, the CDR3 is TGTGCCAGCAGCTACGACACATCTCGGGAAAAACTGTTTTTT. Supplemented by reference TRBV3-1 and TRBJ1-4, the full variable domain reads DTAVSQTPKYLVTQMGNDKSIKCEQNLGHDTMYWYKQDSKKFLKIMFSYNNKELIINETVPNRFSPKSPDKAHLNLHINSLELGDSAVYFCASSYDTSREKLFFGSGTQLSVL.

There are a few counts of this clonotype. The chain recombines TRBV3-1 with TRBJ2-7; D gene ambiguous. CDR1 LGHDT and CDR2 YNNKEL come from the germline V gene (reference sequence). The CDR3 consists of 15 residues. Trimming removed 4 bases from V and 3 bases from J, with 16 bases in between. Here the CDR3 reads CASSPDETPYYEQYF. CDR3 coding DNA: TGTGCCAGCAGCCCCGACGAAACCCCCTACTACGAGCAGTACTTC.

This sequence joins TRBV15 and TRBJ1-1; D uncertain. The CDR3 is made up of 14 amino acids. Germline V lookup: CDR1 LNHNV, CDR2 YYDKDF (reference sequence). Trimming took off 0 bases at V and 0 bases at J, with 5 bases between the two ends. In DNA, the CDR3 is TGTGCCACCAGCAGAGACAGGTTGAACACTGAAGCTTTCTTT. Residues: CATSRDRLNTEAFF.

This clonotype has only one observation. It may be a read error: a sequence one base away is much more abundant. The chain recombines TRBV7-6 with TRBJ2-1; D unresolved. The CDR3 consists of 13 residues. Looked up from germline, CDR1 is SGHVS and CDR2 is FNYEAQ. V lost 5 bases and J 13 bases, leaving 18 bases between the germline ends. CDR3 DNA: TGTGCCAGCAGCATCGGCTATCAAGAGACCCAGTTCTTC. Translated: CASSIGYQETQFF.

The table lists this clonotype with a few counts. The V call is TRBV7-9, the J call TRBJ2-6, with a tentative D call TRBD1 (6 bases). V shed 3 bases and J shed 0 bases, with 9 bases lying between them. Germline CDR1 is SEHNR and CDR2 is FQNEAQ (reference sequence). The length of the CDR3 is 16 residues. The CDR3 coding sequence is TGTGCCAGCAGCTTCTCCAGGGGCTCTGGGGCCAACGTCCTGACTTTC. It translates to CASSFSRGSGANVLTF.

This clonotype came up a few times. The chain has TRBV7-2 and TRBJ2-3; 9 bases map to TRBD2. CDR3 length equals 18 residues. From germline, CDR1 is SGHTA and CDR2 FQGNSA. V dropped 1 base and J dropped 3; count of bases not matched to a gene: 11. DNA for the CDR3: TGTGCCAGCAGCTTAGTGAGCAGCGGGGGGCCCAGAACAGATACGCAGTATTTT. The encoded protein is CASSLVSSGGPRTDTQYF.

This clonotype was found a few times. The CDR3 DNA is TGTGCCAGCAGCTTATGGGGGGCCCCAAGACCACGCCAAGAGACCCAGTACTTC. Translated: CASSLWGAPRPRQETQYF. This sequence joins TRBV7-2 and TRBJ2-5, with D perhaps matching TRBD1 or TRBD2 (6 bases each). The V gene's germline CDR1 is SGHTA and CDR2 FQGNSA. This CDR3 region has 18 residues. Trimming took 2 bases from V and 1 from J, leaving 20 bases between them. Filled out from reference TRBV7-2 and TRBJ2-5, the complete variable domain reads GAGVSQSPSNKVTEKGKDVELRCDPISGHTALYWYRQSLGQGLEFLIYFQGNSAPDKSGLPSDRFSAERTGGSVSTLTIQRTQQEDSAVYLCASSLWGAPRPRQETQYFGPGTRLLVL.

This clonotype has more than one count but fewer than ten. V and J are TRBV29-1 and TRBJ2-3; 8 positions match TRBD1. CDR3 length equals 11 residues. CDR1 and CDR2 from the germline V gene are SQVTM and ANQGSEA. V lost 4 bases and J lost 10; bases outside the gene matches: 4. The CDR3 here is CSVGGQGSQYF. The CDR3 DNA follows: TGCAGCGTTGGCGGACAGGGTTCGCAGTATTTT.

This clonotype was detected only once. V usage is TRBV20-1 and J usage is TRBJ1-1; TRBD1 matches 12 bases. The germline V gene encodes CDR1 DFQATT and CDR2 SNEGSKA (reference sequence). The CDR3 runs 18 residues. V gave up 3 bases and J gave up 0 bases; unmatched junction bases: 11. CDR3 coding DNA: TGCAGTGCTAGTGGGACAGGGGGCATTCCACCTCTGAACACTGAAGCTTTCTTT. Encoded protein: CSASGTGGIPPLNTEAFF.

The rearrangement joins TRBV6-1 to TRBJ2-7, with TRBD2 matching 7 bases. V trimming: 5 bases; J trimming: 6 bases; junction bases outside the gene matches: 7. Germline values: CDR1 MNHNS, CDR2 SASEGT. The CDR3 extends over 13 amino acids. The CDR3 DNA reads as TGTGCCAGCAGTACACGGACTAGTTCCGAGCAGTACTTC. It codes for CASSTRTSSEQYF.

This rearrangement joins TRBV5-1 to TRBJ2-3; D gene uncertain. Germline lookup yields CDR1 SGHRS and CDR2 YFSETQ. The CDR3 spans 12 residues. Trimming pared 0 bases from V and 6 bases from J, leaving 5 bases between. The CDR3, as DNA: TGCGCCAGCAGCTTGGGGATGGATACGCAGTATTTT. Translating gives CASSLGMDTQYF.

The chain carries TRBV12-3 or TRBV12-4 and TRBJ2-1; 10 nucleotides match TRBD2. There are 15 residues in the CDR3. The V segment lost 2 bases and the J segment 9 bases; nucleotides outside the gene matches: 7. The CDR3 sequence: CASSLPSGGAGEQFF. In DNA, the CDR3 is TGTGCCAGCAGTTTACCCAGCGGGGGGGCAGGTGAGCAGTTCTTC.